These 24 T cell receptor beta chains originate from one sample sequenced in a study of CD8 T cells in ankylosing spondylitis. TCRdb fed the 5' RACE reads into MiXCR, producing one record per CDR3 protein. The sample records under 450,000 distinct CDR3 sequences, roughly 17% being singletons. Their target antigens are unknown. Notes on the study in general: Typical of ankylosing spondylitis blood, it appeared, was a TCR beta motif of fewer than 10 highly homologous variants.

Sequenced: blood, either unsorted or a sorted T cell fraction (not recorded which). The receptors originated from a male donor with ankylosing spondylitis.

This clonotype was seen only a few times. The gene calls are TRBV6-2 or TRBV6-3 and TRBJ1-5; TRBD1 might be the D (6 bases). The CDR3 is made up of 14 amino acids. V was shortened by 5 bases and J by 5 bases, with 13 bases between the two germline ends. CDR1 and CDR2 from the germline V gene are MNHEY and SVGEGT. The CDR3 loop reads CASSTGTLHQPQHF. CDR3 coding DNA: TGTGCCAGCAGTACTGGGACATTGCATCAGCCCCAGCATTTT.

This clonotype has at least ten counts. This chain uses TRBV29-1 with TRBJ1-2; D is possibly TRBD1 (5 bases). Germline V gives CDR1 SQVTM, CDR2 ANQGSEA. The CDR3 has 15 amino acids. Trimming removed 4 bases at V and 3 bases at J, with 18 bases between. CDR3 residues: CSVGDSARGDYGYTF. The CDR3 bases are TGCAGCGTTGGGGATTCAGCTCGAGGGGACTATGGCTACACCTTC.

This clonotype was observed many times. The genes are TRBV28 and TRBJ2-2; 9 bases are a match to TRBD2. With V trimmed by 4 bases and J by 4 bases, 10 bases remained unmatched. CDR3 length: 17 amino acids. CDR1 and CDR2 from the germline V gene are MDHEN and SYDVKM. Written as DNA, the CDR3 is TGTGCCAGCAGTTCCCCGGTAGCGGGAGTTGGCACCGGGGAGCTGTTTTTT. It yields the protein CASSSPVAGVGTGELFF. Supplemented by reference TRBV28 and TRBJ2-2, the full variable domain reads DVKVTQSSRYLVKRTGEKVFLECVQDMDHENMFWYRQDPGLGLRLIYFSYDVKMKEKGDIPEGYSVSREKKERFSLILESASTNQTSMYLCASSSPVAGVGTGELFFGEGSRLTVL.

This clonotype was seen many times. DNA of the CDR3: TGTGCCAGCACCCCGGCTGTGGGGGACATTCAGTACTTC. It translates to CASTPAVGDIQYF. The V gene is TRBV6-1, the J gene TRBJ2-4, with D perhaps TRBD1 or TRBD2 (5 bases each). The CDR3 sequence is 13 residues long. Germline lookup yields CDR1 MNHNS and CDR2 SASEGT. V was pared by 7 bases and J by 8 bases, with 15 bases between.

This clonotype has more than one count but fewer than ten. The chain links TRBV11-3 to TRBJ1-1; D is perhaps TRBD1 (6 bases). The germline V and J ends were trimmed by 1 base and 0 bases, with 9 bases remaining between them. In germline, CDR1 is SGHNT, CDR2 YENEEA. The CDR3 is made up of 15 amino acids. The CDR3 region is CASSLGTAMNTEAFF. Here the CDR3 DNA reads TGTGCCAGCAGCTTAGGGACAGCCATGAACACTGAAGCTTTCTTT.

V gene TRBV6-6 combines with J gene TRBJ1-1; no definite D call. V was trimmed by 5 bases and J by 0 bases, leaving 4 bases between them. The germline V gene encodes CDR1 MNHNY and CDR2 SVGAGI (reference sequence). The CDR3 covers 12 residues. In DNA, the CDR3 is TGTGCCAGCAGTGGGGTGAACACTGAAGCTTTCTTT. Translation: CASSGVNTEAFF.

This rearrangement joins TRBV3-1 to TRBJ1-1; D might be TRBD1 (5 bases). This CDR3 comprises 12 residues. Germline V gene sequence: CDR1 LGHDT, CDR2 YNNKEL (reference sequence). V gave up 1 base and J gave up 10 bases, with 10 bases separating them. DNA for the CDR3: TGTGCCAGCAGCCAAGGGACTAGGGGAGCTTTCTTT. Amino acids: CASSQGTRGAFF.

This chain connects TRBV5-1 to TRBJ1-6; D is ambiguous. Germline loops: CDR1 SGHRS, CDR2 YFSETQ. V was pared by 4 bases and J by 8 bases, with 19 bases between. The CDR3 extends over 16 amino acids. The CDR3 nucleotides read TGCGCCAGCAGCCCTCGGGATTATTATTTGGATTCACCCCTCCACTTT. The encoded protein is CASSPRDYYLDSPLHF.

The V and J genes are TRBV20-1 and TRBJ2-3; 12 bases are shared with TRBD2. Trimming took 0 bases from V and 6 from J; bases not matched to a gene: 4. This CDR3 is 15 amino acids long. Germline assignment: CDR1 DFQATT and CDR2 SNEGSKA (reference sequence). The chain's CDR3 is CSARDPLAGGDTQYF. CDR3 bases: TGCAGTGCTAGAGATCCCCTAGCGGGAGGGGATACGCAGTATTTT.

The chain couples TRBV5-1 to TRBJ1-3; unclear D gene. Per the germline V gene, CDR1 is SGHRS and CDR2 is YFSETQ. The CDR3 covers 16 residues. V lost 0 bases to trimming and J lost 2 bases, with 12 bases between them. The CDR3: CASSLDAWVTGNTIYF. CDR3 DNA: TGCGCCAGCAGCTTGGATGCATGGGTGACTGGAAACACCATATATTTT. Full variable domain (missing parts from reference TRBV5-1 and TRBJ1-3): KAGVTQTPRYLIKTRGQQVTLSCSPISGHRSVSWYQQTPGQGLQFLFEYFSETQRNKGNFPGRFSGRQFSNSRSEMNVSTLELGDSALYLCASSLDAWVTGNTIYFGEGSWLTVV.

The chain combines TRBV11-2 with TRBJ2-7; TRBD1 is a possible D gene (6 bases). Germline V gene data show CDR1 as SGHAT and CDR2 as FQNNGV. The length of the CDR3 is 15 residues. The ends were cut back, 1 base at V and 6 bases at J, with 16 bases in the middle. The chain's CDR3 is CASSLVLDPRGEQYF. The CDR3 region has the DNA TGTGCCAGCAGCTTAGTTCTGGACCCCAGGGGCGAGCAGTACTTC.

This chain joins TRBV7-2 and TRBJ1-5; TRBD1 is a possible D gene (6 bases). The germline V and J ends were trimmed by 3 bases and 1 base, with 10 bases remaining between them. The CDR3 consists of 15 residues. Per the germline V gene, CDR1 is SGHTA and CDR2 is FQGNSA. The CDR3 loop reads CASSLDTGSNQPQHF. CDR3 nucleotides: TGTGCCAGCAGCTTGGACACAGGGAGCAATCAGCCCCAGCATTTT.

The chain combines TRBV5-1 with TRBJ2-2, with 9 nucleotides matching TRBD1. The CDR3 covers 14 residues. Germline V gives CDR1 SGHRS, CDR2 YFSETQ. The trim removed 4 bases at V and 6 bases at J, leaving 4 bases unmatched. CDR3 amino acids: CASSRDRVAGELFF. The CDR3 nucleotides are TGCGCCAGCAGCAGGGACAGGGTAGCCGGGGAGCTGTTTTTT.

For the CDR3, the DNA is TGTGCCTGGGGGAAGACTAGCGGGAGGGAGACCCAGTACTTC. Its protein product is CAWGKTSGRETQYF. V is TRBV30 and J is TRBJ2-5, with 13 nucleotides matching TRBD2. CDR1 is GTSNPN, CDR2 SVGIG, per germline (reference sequence). CDR3 length: 14 amino acids. The V and J ends lost 5 bases and 5 bases, in that order; junction bases with no gene match: 5.

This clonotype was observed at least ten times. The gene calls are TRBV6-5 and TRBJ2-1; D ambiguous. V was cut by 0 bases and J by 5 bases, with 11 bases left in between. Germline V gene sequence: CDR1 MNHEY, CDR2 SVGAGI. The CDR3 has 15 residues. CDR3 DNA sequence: TGTGCCAGCAGTTACTCGGAGCTCTTGAACAATGAGCAGTTCTTC. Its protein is CASSYSELLNNEQFF.

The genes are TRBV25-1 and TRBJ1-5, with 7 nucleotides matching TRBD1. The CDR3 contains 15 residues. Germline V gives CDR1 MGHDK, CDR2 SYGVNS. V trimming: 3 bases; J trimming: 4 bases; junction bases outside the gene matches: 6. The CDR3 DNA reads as TGTGCCAGCAGTGACAACAGGGGCGGGAATCAGCCCCAGCATTTT. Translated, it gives CASSDNRGGNQPQHF.

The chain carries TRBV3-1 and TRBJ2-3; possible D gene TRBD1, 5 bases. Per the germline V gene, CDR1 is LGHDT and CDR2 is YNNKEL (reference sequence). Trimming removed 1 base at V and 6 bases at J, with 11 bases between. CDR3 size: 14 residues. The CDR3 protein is CASSQGGPMDTQYF. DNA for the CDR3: TGTGCCAGCAGCCAAGGGGGCCCTATGGATACGCAGTATTTT.

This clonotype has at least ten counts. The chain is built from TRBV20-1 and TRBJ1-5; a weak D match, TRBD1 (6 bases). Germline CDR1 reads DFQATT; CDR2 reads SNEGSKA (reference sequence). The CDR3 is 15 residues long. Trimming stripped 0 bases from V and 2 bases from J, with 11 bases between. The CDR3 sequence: CSARESGAGNQPQHF. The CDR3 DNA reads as TGCAGTGCTAGAGAGTCGGGGGCAGGCAATCAGCCCCAGCATTTT.

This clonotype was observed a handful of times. DNA for the CDR3: TGTGCCAGCAGCTTGCTTCCGGAAGGTTCGGGCACTGAAGCTTTCTTT. Protein sequence: CASSLLPEGSGTEAFF. The chain combines TRBV5-5 with TRBJ1-1; no definite D call. CDR1 and CDR2 from the germline V gene are SGHKS and YYEKEE (reference sequence). Trimming removed 1 base from V and 4 bases from J, with 17 bases in between. The CDR3 is 16 amino acids.

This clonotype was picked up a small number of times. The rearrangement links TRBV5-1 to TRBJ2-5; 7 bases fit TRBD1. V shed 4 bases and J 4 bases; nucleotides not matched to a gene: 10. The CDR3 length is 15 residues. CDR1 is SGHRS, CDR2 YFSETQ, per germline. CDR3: CASSSRDSRGETQYF. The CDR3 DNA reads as TGCGCCAGCAGCAGCCGGGACAGTCGTGGAGAGACCCAGTACTTC.

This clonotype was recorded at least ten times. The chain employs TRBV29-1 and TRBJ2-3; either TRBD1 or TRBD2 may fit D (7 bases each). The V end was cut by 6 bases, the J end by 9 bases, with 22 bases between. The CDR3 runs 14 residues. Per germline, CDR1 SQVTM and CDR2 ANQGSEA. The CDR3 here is CSVDREVPGGTQYF. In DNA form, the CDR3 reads TGCAGCGTCGACAGGGAAGTTCCCGGGGGGACGCAGTATTTT.

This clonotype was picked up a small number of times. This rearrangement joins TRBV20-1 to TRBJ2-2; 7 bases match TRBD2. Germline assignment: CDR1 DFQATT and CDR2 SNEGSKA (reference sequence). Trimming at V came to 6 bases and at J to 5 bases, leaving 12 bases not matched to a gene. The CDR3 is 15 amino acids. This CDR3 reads CSAEKLGGLTGELFF. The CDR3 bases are TGCAGTGCCGAGAAACTGGGAGGGTTAACCGGGGAGCTGTTTTTT.

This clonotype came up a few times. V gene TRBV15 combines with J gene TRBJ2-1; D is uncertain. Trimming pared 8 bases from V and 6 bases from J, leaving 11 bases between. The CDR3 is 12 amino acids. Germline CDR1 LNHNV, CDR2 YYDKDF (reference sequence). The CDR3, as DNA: TGTGCCACCTCGCAAGGTCTCAATGAGCAGTTCTTC. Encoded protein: CATSQGLNEQFF.

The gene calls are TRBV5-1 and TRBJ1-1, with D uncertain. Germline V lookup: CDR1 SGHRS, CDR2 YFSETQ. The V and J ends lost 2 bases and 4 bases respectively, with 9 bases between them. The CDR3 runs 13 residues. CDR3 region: CASSLTAGTEAFF. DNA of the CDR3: TGCGCCAGCAGCTTAACAGCAGGCACTGAAGCTTTCTTT.